The 2 T cell receptor beta chains presented below share a single source sample, sequenced in a study of blood T cell repertoires in COVID-19. This table comes from immunoSEQ multiplex PCR, and its TCRdb copy is limited to in-frame clones, with some not included. Altogether approximately 90,000 clones are present, approximately 80% being singletons, with the ten largest covering more than 20%. Sequencing was done on a sample of peripheral blood. The source is a man aged 60 to 69 with acute or convalescent COVID-19.

Concerning this clone: The junction does not match germline at one end; this may be a read error. V usage is TRBV19 and J usage is TRBJ2-1; 8 positions match TRBD1. Germline V gene data show CDR1 as LNHDA and CDR2 as SQIVND (reference sequence). The CDR3 has 13 residues. The CDR3 here is CASSMGPNGDRIF. CDR3 DNA: TGTGCCAGTAGTATGGGCCCCAACGGGGACAGGATCTTC.

The genes are TRBV20-1 and TRBJ2-7; TRBD2 might be the D (5 bases). The CDR3 consists of 11 residues. Germline V gene sequence: CDR1 DFQATT, CDR2 SNEGSKA (reference sequence). V lost 6 bases to trimming and J lost 12 bases, with 18 bases between them. The CDR3 loop reads CSARGYGPGYF. The CDR3 DNA is TGCAGTGCCCGAGGGTACGGGCCCGGGTACTTC.